Following are 19 T cell receptor beta chains from one sample sequenced in a study of OX40 agonist ivuxolimab in advanced cancers. Library creation used the immunoSEQ multiplex PCR assay. Imported from immuneACCESS, the table was reduced by TCRdb to in-frame sequences with V and J called. These copies leave out some clones; in studies compared against another copy, an unresolved V gene accounts for under half, and the cause of the remainder is not known. Recorded for this sample are approximately 76,000 clones; more than 75% of them occurred a single time. The ten largest clonotypes hold under 0.85% of the sample. Sample: CD4+ or CD8+ T cells sorted from blood, taken in a trial of the OX40 agonist ivuxolimab. Source of these receptors: an adult with an advanced solid tumor such as melanoma, head and neck, liver or kidney cancer.

This clone was seen only a few times. The chain uses TRBV7-5 and TRBJ1-5; the table gives TRBD1 as D, unverified against the DNA. TRBV7-5 is a recognized pseudogene. This CDR3 has 18 residues. Here the CDR3 DNA reads TGTGCCAGAAGCACTCTCCGGGACAGGGGGCTCCGGGTCCAGCCCCAGCATTTT. This encodes CARSTLRDRGLRVQPQHF.

This clone appeared a few times. The CDR3: CASRTAGNTVAGELFF. CDR3 bases: TGTGCCAGCAGAACCGCCGGGAACACGGTCGCCGGGGAGCTGTTTTTT. This rearrangement joins TRBV28 to TRBJ2-2, with a possible D match to TRBD2 (5 bases). The germline V gene has CDR1 MDHEN and CDR2 SYDVKM. Deletions cut 6 bases from V and 6 bases from J, with 20 bases between. The CDR3 covers 16 residues.

The chain carries TRBV18 and TRBJ1-3; no definite D call. CDR1 is KGHSH and CDR2 is LQKENI in the germline V gene. Trimming pared 3 bases from V and 0 bases from J, leaving 15 bases between. CDR3 length: 17 amino acids. CDR3 loop: CASSPLRPGFSGNTIYF. CDR3 nucleotides: TGTGCCAGCTCACCCCTACGACCTGGGTTCTCTGGAAACACCATATATTTT.

The chain links TRBV5-1 to TRBJ2-1; 15 nucleotides agree with TRBD2. This CDR3 comprises 17 residues. The germline V gene encodes CDR1 SGHRS and CDR2 YFSETQ. After removal of 3 bases from V and 6 bases from J, the junction contained 7 bases not matched to a gene. CDR3 coding DNA: TGCGCCAGCAGCTCAGGACTAGCGGGAGGGAGGTCCAATGAGCAGTTCTTC. This translates into CASSSGLAGGRSNEQFF.

This rearrangement joins TRBV5-6 to TRBJ1-1; TRBD1 might be the D (5 bases). The germline V and J ends were trimmed by 3 bases and 3 bases, with 24 bases remaining between them. The length of the CDR3 is 18 residues. The V gene's germline CDR1 is SGHDT and CDR2 YYEEEE. Written as DNA, the CDR3 is TGTGCCAGCAGCTCCCCGACAGCGGGTCTATGGTTGGACACTGAAGCTTTCTTT. This translates into CASSSPTAGLWLDTEAFF.

The rearrangement joins TRBV7-2 to TRBJ2-2, with 7 bases identical to TRBD2. The germline gives CDR1 SGHTA, CDR2 FQGNSA. V lost 2 bases to trimming and J lost 2 bases; unmatched junction nucleotides: 8. The CDR3 totals 17 residues. The CDR3 loop reads CASSLLAGGGNTGELFF. DNA for the CDR3: TGTGCCAGCAGCTTACTTGCTGGCGGGGGAAACACCGGGGAGCTGTTTTTT. Supplemented by reference TRBV7-2 and TRBJ2-2, the full variable domain reads GAGVSQSPSNKVTEKGKDVELRCDPISGHTALYWYRQSLGQGLEFLIYFQGNSAPDKSGLPSDRFSAERTGGSVSTLTIQRTQQEDSAVYLCASSLLAGGGNTGELFFGEGSRLTVL.

CDR3 sequence (DNA): TGTGCCAGCAGCTTAGATCCCTGGAGCTATGGCTACACCTTC. Protein sequence: CASSLDPWSYGYTF. This sequence joins TRBV11-2 and TRBJ1-2; D remains unclear. V was shortened by 0 bases and J by 4 bases, with 9 bases between the two germline ends. The CDR3 contains 14 residues. CDR1 is SGHAT and CDR2 is FQNNGV in the germline V gene. Full variable domain (outside the CDR3, taken from reference TRBV11-2 and TRBJ1-2): EAGVAQSPRYKIIEKRQSVAFWCNPISGHATLYWYQQILGQGPKLLIQFQNNGVVDDSQLPKDRFSAERLKGVDSTLKIQPAKLEDSAVYLCASSLDPWSYGYTFGSGTRLTVV.

This clone was recorded a few times. The gene calls are TRBV5-6 and TRBJ1-3, with D maybe TRBD1 (5 bases). Germline loops: CDR1 SGHDT, CDR2 YYEEEE. The CDR3 has 12 residues. The V end lost 4 bases, the J end lost 3 bases, and 5 bases lay between the germline ends. The CDR3 is CASSDSGNTIYF. The CDR3 nucleotides are TGTGCCAGCAGCGACAGTGGAAACACCATATATTTT.

This rearrangement joins TRBV11-2 to TRBJ2-2, with D tentatively TRBD2 (6 bases). The CDR3 loop spans 14 amino acids. V was shortened by 4 bases and J by 5 bases, with 11 bases between the two germline ends. Germline CDR1 reads SGHAT; CDR2 reads FQNNGV. CDR3 nucleotides: TGTGCCAGCAGCTATTGGGGGGAGACCGGGGAGCTGTTTTTT. Translated, it gives CASSYWGETGELFF.

This clone was observed a few times. The chain has TRBV19 and TRBJ1-2; 7 bases map to TRBD1. The ends lost 8 bases at V and 0 bases at J; junction bases unmatched: 9. This CDR3 contains 15 residues. Germline values: CDR1 LNHDA, CDR2 SQIVND (reference sequence). CDR3 in amino acids: CASRVSGTANYGYTF. In DNA, the CDR3 is TGTGCCAGTCGAGTCTCCGGGACAGCTAACTATGGCTACACCTTC.

In its sample, this clone was seen once. V usage is TRBV14 and J usage is TRBJ2-1; 12 nucleotides line up with TRBD2. The CDR3 loop spans 17 amino acids. The V segment lost 4 bases and the J segment 3 bases; nucleotides outside the gene matches: 7. Looked up from germline, CDR1 is SGHDN and CDR2 is FVKESK. The CDR3 nucleotides are TGTGCCAGCAGCCCGACTAGCGGGAGTACGGGCTACAATGAGCAGTTCTTC. Protein sequence: CASSPTSGSTGYNEQFF.

V and J are TRBV19 and TRBJ2-7; 8 nucleotides agree with TRBD1. This CDR3 has 16 residues. V gave up 0 bases and J gave up 4 bases; unmatched junction bases: 8. Germline CDR1 and CDR2: LNHDA and SQIVND (reference sequence). The CDR3 nucleotides are TGTGCCAGTAGTATAGACGCCGGGACAGGATCTTACGAGCAGTACTTC. It encodes CASSIDAGTGSYEQYF.

The rearrangement links TRBV6-1 to TRBJ1-5, with TRBD1 matching 8 bases. This CDR3 comprises 15 residues. V shed 5 bases, J shed 4 bases, and the junction held 7 bases outside the gene matches. The germline V gene encodes CDR1 MNHNS and CDR2 SASEGT. CDR3 in amino acids: CASSSDREGNQPQHF. CDR3 in DNA: TGTGCCAGCAGTTCGGACAGGGAAGGGAATCAGCCCCAGCATTTT.

The V call is TRBV5-1, the J call TRBJ2-3; 9 nucleotides line up with TRBD1. The CDR3 runs to 16 residues. The ends lost 0 bases at V and 3 bases at J; junction bases unmatched: 5. The germline V gene has CDR1 SGHRS and CDR2 YFSETQ. CDR3 sequence: CASSLEYRGPTDTQYF. The DNA for the CDR3 is TGCGCCAGCAGCTTGGAGTACAGGGGGCCGACAGATACGCAGTATTTT.

The rearrangement joins TRBV18 to TRBJ1-1; maybe TRBD1 (5 bases). Per germline, CDR1 KGHSH and CDR2 LQKENI. V was pared by 6 bases and J by 7 bases, with 15 bases between. CDR3 size: 13 residues. The CDR3 DNA reads as TGTGCCAGCTCTCCCACAGGTCTGGGTGAAGCTTTCTTT. Translating it yields CASSPTGLGEAFF.

V usage is TRBV10-3 and J usage is TRBJ1-6; 9 bases fit TRBD1. The trim removed 7 bases at V and 5 bases at J, leaving 6 bases unmatched. The CDR3 extends over 15 amino acids. Germline V gene data show CDR1 as ENHRY and CDR2 as SYGVKD. The CDR3 protein is CAITQDRGNNSPLHF. The CDR3 region has the DNA TGTGCCATCACCCAGGACAGGGGCAATAATTCACCCCTCCACTTT.

J is TRBJ2-7 and V is TRBV6-6; D is unresolved. Germline CDR1 and CDR2: MNHNY and SVGAGI (reference sequence). Trimming stripped 3 bases from V and 2 bases from J, with 14 bases between. CDR3 length: 15 amino acids. CDR3 residues: CASSYVNFATYEQYF. The CDR3 region has the DNA TGTGCCAGCAGTTATGTTAATTTCGCAACCTACGAGCAGTACTTC.

The gene calls are TRBV28 and TRBJ1-5; a possible D gene is TRBD1 (5 bases). V lost 2 bases to trimming and J lost 2 bases, with 13 bases between them. CDR1 and CDR2 from the germline V gene are MDHEN and SYDVKM. This CDR3 spans 16 amino acids. The CDR3 DNA is TGTGCCAGCAGTTTAGGAGGGGTGTTGGGCAATCAGCCCCAGCATTTT. Residues: CASSLGGVLGNQPQHF.

This clone was seen only a few times. This sample also contains other DNA sequences that code for the same CDR3. CDR3 in amino acids: CASSLQGNTEAFF. CDR3 in DNA: TGTGCCAGCAGCTTACAGGGGAACACTGAAGCTTTCTTT. This sequence joins TRBV7-9 and TRBJ1-1; D may be TRBD1 (5 bases). Germline V gene lookup returns CDR1 SEHNR and CDR2 FQNEAQ (reference sequence). CDR3 length: 13 amino acids. V was shortened by 2 bases and J by 1 base, with 5 bases between the two germline ends. The full variable domain, with the rest looked up from reference TRBV7-9 and TRBJ1-1, is DTGVSQNPRHKITKRGQNVTFRCDPISEHNRLYWYRQTLGQGPEFLTYFQNEAQLEKSRLLSDRFSAERPKGSFSTLEIQRTEQGDSAMYLCASSLQGNTEAFFGQGTRLTVV.